This TCR beta chain was retrieved from a study of blood T cells in healthy people across ages (dated by TCRdb to between 2015 and 2016). As for the study more broadly: In model experiments, template switching captured roughly one uniquely barcoded TCR beta cDNA molecule for every two T cells. Using deep sequencing normalized with unique cDNA molecular identifiers, the study measured how TCR beta repertoire diversity changes with age. Using the same blood draw, the study looked at two additional independent replicas of 1 million unique cDNA reads for two donors, one aged 18 to 30 and the other aged 80 or older. Four age groups were formed from the donors: young (average 16 years), middle-aged (around 40), aged (approximately 60) and long-lived (approximately 78). To avoid experimental bias, donors of different ages were randomly spread across the sequencing lanes. The study at large found these results: Observed TCR beta diversity per million T cells fell roughly linearly with age, and a significant reduction was already apparent by age around 40. The CMV infection status of donors was not known, potentially confounding age-related changes in expanded clonotypes. Estimates of total diversity based on one million sequenced T cells were regarded as lower bounds and as underestimates. Because profiling used bulk unsorted PBMCs, naive and antigen-experienced compartments could not be compared conclusively. Compared with the aged group, the long-lived group had more naive CD4+ T cells, fewer expanded clones and increased TCR diversity, suggesting age selection. A strong correlation was found between observed TCR beta diversity and the percentage of naive T cells measured by flow cytometry.

The germline V end is reduced by 4 bases and the J end by 5 bases; junction bases left unmatched: 4. According to the germline V gene, CDR1 reads SQVTM and CDR2 reads ANQGSEA. The CDR3 measures 15 amino acids from cysteine to phenylalanine. Only the CDR3 portion is preserved as DNA: 45 bases, with reading frame beginning at the first base. This clonotype occurred once. The specificity of this receptor is unknown. No per-base quality is available; no much larger clone lies one base away. One read provides weak support. The donors were about 40 Caucasian individuals from Russia, aged 6 to 90 years, who were systemically healthy. Each donor gave roughly 9.5 milliliters of peripheral blood, collected into EDTA-treated Vacutainer tubes. Ficoll-Paque density-gradient centrifugation was used to isolate PBMCs, with at least 6.5 million per sample. Trizol reagent was used to extract total RNA from the PBMCs, yielding at least 6 micrograms per sample. The percentages of naive CD45RAhigh/CD27high T cells were determined by flow cytometry on a PBMC aliquot from every donor.

Library preparation employed 5' RACE. The instrument given in TCRdb is Illumina HiSeq 2500. The second PCR ran for about 6 to 11 cycles and used a J-beta primer mix along with a sample-barcoded 5' primer. Each TCR beta cDNA molecule received a unique molecular identifier from a template-switch 5' adaptor carrying 12 random nucleotides. Each sample yielded at least 3 million CDR3-containing paired-end reads. The Mint cDNA synthesis kit, primed by a TRBC-specific oligonucleotide, was used to synthesize first-strand cDNA from all RNA. After uracil-DNA glycosylase treatment, a first 18-cycle PCR used universal primers M1SS and BC2_uni_R on all cDNA. Per the original workflow: For normalization, 1 million high-quality reads were randomly selected from each sample, with every read carrying a distinct molecular identifier. Reads with shared molecular identifiers were discarded instead of being binned into consensus sequences. MiTCR, with a Q25 quality threshold and the strictest error-elimination algorithm, was used for CDR3 identification, clonotype clustering and error correction. A nonparametric unseen species model with Euler transformation was used to estimate lower-bound total TCR beta diversity. Starting from the raw public reads, TCRdb applied fastp trimming at Q25, assembled clones with MiXCR and retained in-frame beta chains. Each CDR3 protein appears once, grouped with its most common genes and DNA. The V and J calls come from TCRdb's annotation, not from the publication. The sample table shows under 950,000 distinct CDR3 sequences, and 22% are seen once. Around a fifth of the sample lies in the top ten.

The sequencing sample was made of blood. The TCR was taken from a man between 65 and 85 years old in good health. The chain couples TRBV29-1 to TRBJ2-3, with TRBD2 identical over 15 junction bases. The DNA reads TGCAGCGTTGGGACTAGCGGGGGGGATATAGATACGCAGTATTTT. Translated, this gives CSVGTSGGDIDTQYF.